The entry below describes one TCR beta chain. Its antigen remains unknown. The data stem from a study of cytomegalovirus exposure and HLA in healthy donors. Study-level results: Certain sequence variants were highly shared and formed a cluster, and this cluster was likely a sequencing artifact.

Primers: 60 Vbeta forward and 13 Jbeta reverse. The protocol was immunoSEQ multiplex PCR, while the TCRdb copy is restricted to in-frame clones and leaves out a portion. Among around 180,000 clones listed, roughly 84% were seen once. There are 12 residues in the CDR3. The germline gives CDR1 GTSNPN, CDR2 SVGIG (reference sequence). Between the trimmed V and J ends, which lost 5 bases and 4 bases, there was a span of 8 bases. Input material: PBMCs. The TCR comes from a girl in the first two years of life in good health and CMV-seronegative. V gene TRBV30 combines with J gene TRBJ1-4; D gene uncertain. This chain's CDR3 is CAWDWNNEKLFF. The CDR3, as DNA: TGTGCCTGGGACTGGAATAATGAAAAACTGTTTTTT. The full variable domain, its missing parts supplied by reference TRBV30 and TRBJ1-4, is SQTIHQWPATLVQPVGSPLSLECTVEGTSNPNLYWYRQAAGRGLQLLFYSVGIGQISSEVPQNLSASRPQDRQFILSSKKLLLSDSGFYLCAWDWNNEKLFFGSGTQLSVL.